This TCR beta chain derives from a study of blood T cell repertoires in COVID-19. Study-level information: The study drew acute and convalescent COVID-19 samples from the United States, Italy and Spain. PBMCs, B-cell-depleted T cells, or T cells provided the cDNA or gDNA that made up the material.

In germline, CDR1 is KGHSH, CDR2 LQKENI. CDR3 length: 15 amino acids. Trimming at V came to 3 bases and at J to 5 bases, leaving 7 bases not matched to a gene. Per the original data handling: Cell counts per sample came from amplifying reference gene primers. Generated by immunoSEQ multiplex PCR, the TCRdb table keeps only in-frame clones and is missing some. V and J calls plus clone size are reproduced from that table; the DNA served to infer D and trimming. The sample contains some 100,000 clones, around 80% of which appear only once. Sample: peripheral blood. The V call is TRBV18, the J call TRBJ2-1, with 7 positions matching TRBD2. This clonotype was sampled from a man aged 50 to 60 with acute or convalescent COVID-19. The CDR3 DNA follows: TGTGCCAGCTCACCGGGACCTAGCGGCGACAATGAGCAGTTCTTC. It yields the protein CASSPGPSGDNEQFF.